These 14 T cell receptor beta chains originate from one sample sequenced in a study of T cell responses to AZD1222 COVID-19 vaccine. Profiling relied on immunoSEQ multiplex PCR, and the TCRdb table lists in-frame clones only, not all of them. The sample records some 96,000 clones, nearly 95% being singletons. The sequencing used peripheral blood, collected on day 0 of AZD1222 vaccination. The receptor source for this set is an adult in good health.

The chain employs TRBV3-1 (or the pseudogene TRBV3-2) and TRBJ1-5, with 7 bases matching TRBD1. CDR1 and CDR2 from the germline V gene are LGHDT and YNNKEL (reference sequence). The CDR3 extends over 15 amino acids. J gave up 4 bases and V 1 base, and 4 bases lay outside the gene matches. For the CDR3, the DNA is TGTGCCAGCAGCCAAGCAAAGACAGGGAATCAGCCCCAGCATTTT. It encodes CASSQAKTGNQPQHF.

In this sample, this clone turned up once. The chain links TRBV11-3 to TRBJ2-7, with a possible D match to TRBD1 (5 bases). CDR3 length: 14 amino acids. V was clipped by 4 bases and J by 2 bases, with 12 bases between them. CDR1 SGHNT and CDR2 YENEEA come from the germline V gene. The CDR3 DNA reads TGTGCCAGCAGCTCAGGGCACGGCCCCTACGAGCAGTACTTC. Translated: CASSSGHGPYEQYF.

The chain combines TRBV7-3 with TRBJ2-5; D perhaps matches TRBD1 (6 bases). Trimming pared 4 bases from V and 2 bases from J, leaving 14 bases between. The CDR3 is made up of 15 amino acids. The V gene's germline CDR1 is SGHTA and CDR2 FQGTGA. The CDR3 DNA reads as TGTGCCAGCAGCTCGAGCCCTGGACAGCAAGAGACCCAGTACTTC. The encoded protein is CASSSSPGQQETQYF.

The chain couples TRBV5-1 to TRBJ2-5; D perhaps matches TRBD2 (6 bases). Trimming removed 4 bases from V and 2 bases from J, with 15 bases in between. The CDR3 totals 15 residues. Germline loops: CDR1 SGHRS, CDR2 YFSETQ. The CDR3 loop reads CASSPMGGAQETQYF. DNA of the CDR3: TGCGCCAGCAGCCCTATGGGCGGGGCACAAGAGACCCAGTACTTC.

This chain joins TRBV28 and TRBJ2-7; D is perhaps TRBD2 (6 bases). Germline assignment: CDR1 MDHEN and CDR2 SYDVKM. V gave up 3 bases and J gave up 5 bases, with 8 bases separating them. The CDR3 has 12 amino acids. The CDR3 reads CASSFAGNEQYF. CDR3 bases: TGTGCCAGCAGTTTCGCGGGGAACGAGCAGTACTTC.

The rearrangement links TRBV24-1 to TRBJ2-3; possible D gene TRBD2, 6 bases. Germline V gene lookup returns CDR1 KGHDR and CDR2 SFDVKD. This CDR3 comprises 14 residues. The V and J ends lost 7 bases and 5 bases respectively, with 15 bases between them. CDR3 sequence reads: CATRPDARGDTQYF. CDR3 coding DNA: TGTGCCACCAGACCGGACGCGCGGGGAGATACGCAGTATTTT.

The chain links TRBV4-1 to TRBJ2-6; no firm D call. Deletions cut 3 bases from V and 3 bases from J, with 15 bases between. Germline V gives CDR1 MGHRA, CDR2 YSYEKL. This CDR3 is built from 17 residues. Here the CDR3 reads CASSHSRTVDGANVLTF. Here the CDR3 DNA reads TGCGCCAGCAGCCACTCCCGTACTGTGGATGGGGCCAACGTCCTGACTTTC.

The chain carries TRBV13 and TRBJ2-3; 13 positions agree with TRBD2. The CDR3 has 16 residues. From germline, CDR1 is PRHDT and CDR2 FYEKMQ (reference sequence). J gave up 4 bases and V 2 bases, and 3 bases lay outside the gene matches. CDR3 loop: CASSLPLAGGADTQYF. In DNA, the CDR3 is TGTGCCAGCAGCTTACCACTAGCGGGAGGGGCAGATACGCAGTATTTT.

J is TRBJ1-4 and V is TRBV20-1; 7 bases map to TRBD1. CDR3 length: 16 amino acids. Germline V gene sequence: CDR1 DFQATT, CDR2 SNEGSKA (reference sequence). The V gene end was trimmed by 3 bases and the J gene end by 0 bases; junction bases not matched to a gene: 7. The CDR3 DNA reads TGCAGTGCTAGTCCCCCAGGGGGGACAACTAATGAAAAACTGTTTTTT. Translating gives CSASPPGGTTNEKLFF.

The CDR3: CASSFRQGQSIQETQYF. For the CDR3, the DNA is TGTGCCAGCAGCTTCAGGCAAGGACAGTCGATTCAAGAGACCCAGTACTTC. The chain links TRBV7-9 to TRBJ2-5; the D gene is possibly TRBD1 (6 bases). CDR1 SEHNR and CDR2 FQNEAQ come from the germline V gene (reference sequence). The CDR3 has 17 residues. Trimming took off 3 bases at V and 2 bases at J, with 19 bases between the two ends.

This rearrangement joins TRBV7-8 to TRBJ1-1, with D hard to call. Trimming pared 5 bases from V and 8 bases from J, leaving 9 bases between. Germline values: CDR1 SGHVS, CDR2 FQNEAQ. There are 11 residues in the CDR3. CDR3 nucleotide sequence: TGTGCCAGCAGCCGAGCTATAGAAGCTTTCTTT. This codes for CASSRAIEAFF. Variable domain in full (rest from reference TRBV7-8 and TRBJ1-1): GAGVSQSPRYKVAKRGQDVALRCDPISGHVSLFWYQQALGQGPEFLTYFQNEAQLDKSGLPSDRFFAERPEGSVSTLKIQRTQQEDSAVYLCASSRAIEAFFGQGTRLTVV.

The chain uses TRBV7-2 and TRBJ1-1; a weak D match, TRBD1 (5 bases). V lost 5 bases to trimming and J lost 1 base, with 11 bases between them. Per the germline V gene, CDR1 is SGHTA and CDR2 is FQGNSA. The CDR3 length is 14 residues. DNA for the CDR3: TGTGCCAGCAGCCCAGGACATCGGAACACTGAAGCTTTCTTT. It is translated as CASSPGHRNTEAFF.

This clone was found a few times. The rearrangement links TRBV28 to TRBJ2-7, with D possibly TRBD2 on 7 matching bases. Trimming stripped 7 bases from V and 0 bases from J, with 19 bases between. Germline V lookup: CDR1 MDHEN, CDR2 SYDVKM. The CDR3 has 16 amino acids. The CDR3 coding sequence is TGTGCCAGCATCGGGGGGCCGGGACGAGCCTCCTACGAGCAGTACTTC. Translation gives CASIGGPGRASYEQYF.

The rearrangement uses TRBV10-3 and TRBJ2-7; 9 bases match TRBD1. Germline V CDR1 and CDR2: ENHRY, SYGVKD. CDR3 length: 15 amino acids. V dropped 6 bases and J dropped 2; count of bases not matched to a gene: 8. In DNA form, the CDR3 reads TGTGCCATCAGGACCGGGGACAGGGATACCTACGAGCAGTACTTC. Its protein is CAIRTGDRDTYEQYF.